These 30 T cell receptor beta chains were sequenced from one sample in a study of T cell repertoires in cytomegalovirus infection. TCRdb processed the reads anew with MiXCR; each CDR3 protein has one entry. The sample shows 300,000 to 400,000 distinct CDR3 sequences, 8% to 9.5% of them seen only once. Sequencing was performed on PBMCs. These receptors were collected from a human donor in good health (CMV status not recorded). Some clones in this sample may be carry-over from other donors' samples.

J is TRBJ2-3 and V is TRBV7-2; D gene uncertain. V shed 0 bases and J shed 2 bases, with 6 bases lying between them. This CDR3 region has 14 residues. The germline V gene has CDR1 SGHTA and CDR2 FQGNSA. In nucleotides, the CDR3 is TGTGCCAGCAGCTTAGCCCATTTCACAGATACGCAGTATTTT. Translating gives CASSLAHFTDTQYF.

This clonotype was counted many times. The V call is TRBV11-1, the J call TRBJ1-5; TRBD1 matches 12 bases. Germline assignment: CDR1 SGHAT and CDR2 FQDESV (reference sequence). V shed 4 bases, J shed 3 bases, and the junction held 10 bases outside the gene matches. CDR3 length: 18 amino acids. The CDR3 nucleotides are TGTGCCAGCAGCTGGGCCGGGACAGGGGGCCGGGACAATCAGCCCCAGCATTTT. It is translated as CASSWAGTGGRDNQPQHF.

Ten or more counts support this clonotype. The chain joins TRBV7-2 to TRBJ2-4; weak D call: TRBD1 (6 bases). The ends were cut back, 5 bases at V and 2 bases at J, with 10 bases in the middle. Per the germline V gene, CDR1 is SGHTA and CDR2 is FQGNSA. The CDR3 covers 14 residues. CDR3 in DNA: TGTGCCAGCAGCCTCCAGGGGACCAAAAACATTCAGTACTTC. Protein: CASSLQGTKNIQYF. Full variable domain (missing parts from reference TRBV7-2 and TRBJ2-4): GAGVSQSPSNKVTEKGKDVELRCDPISGHTALYWYRQSLGQGLEFLIYFQGNSAPDKSGLPSDRFSAERTGGSVSTLTIQRTQQEDSAVYLCASSLQGTKNIQYFGAGTRLSVL.

The V gene is TRBV29-1, the J gene TRBJ2-1; the match to TRBD2 covers 12 bases. Germline-derived CDR1 and CDR2 are SQVTM and ANQGSEA. The CDR3 runs 14 residues. V lost 7 bases and J lost 4; bases outside the gene matches: 5. CDR3 nucleotides: TGCAGCGCCAAAGGGACTAGCGGGTACAATGAGCAGTTCTTC. Protein: CSAKGTSGYNEQFF.

The rearrangement uses TRBV24-1 and TRBJ2-5, with D possibly TRBD2 on 6 matching bases. Trimming took 6 bases from V and 0 from J, leaving 13 bases between them. CDR1 is KGHDR, CDR2 SFDVKD, per germline. This CDR3 is built from 15 residues. CDR3 region: CATSREGGNQETQYF. CDR3 nucleotides: TGTGCCACCAGTCGAGAGGGAGGCAACCAAGAGACCCAGTACTTC.

This clonotype was recorded at least ten times. The chain joins TRBV12-3 or TRBV12-4 to TRBJ1-1; D unclear. The CDR3 sequence is 15 residues long. Trimming pared 6 bases from V and 1 base from J, leaving 15 bases between. The chain's CDR3 is CASSPSSPANTEAFF. The CDR3 DNA reads as TGTGCCAGCAGCCCCAGTTCCCCCGCGAACACTGAAGCTTTCTTT.

This clonotype was counted at least ten times. V usage is TRBV7-6 and J usage is TRBJ2-3; TRBD1 agrees at 9 bases. CDR1 and CDR2 from the germline V gene are SGHVS and FNYEAQ. The CDR3 contains 16 residues. The junction had 6 bases not matched to a gene; V was cut back by 3 bases and J by 2 bases. CDR3 loop: CASSFPGQGNTDTQYF. DNA of the CDR3: TGTGCCAGCAGCTTTCCCGGACAGGGGAACACAGATACGCAGTATTTT.

This clonotype occurred many times. The genes are TRBV12-3 or TRBV12-4 and TRBJ2-2; 10 bases fit TRBD2. The V gene end was trimmed by 3 bases and the J gene end by 7 bases; junction bases not matched to a gene: 11. The CDR3 covers 17 residues. The DNA of the CDR3 is TGTGCCAGCAGTTTCGGTGGTAGCGGGGGGCGAGGCGGGGAGCTGTTTTTT. It is translated as CASSFGGSGGRGGELFF.

This clonotype was counted ten times or more. The chain uses TRBV7-2 and TRBJ1-6; 9 bases are shared with TRBD1. V shed 8 bases, J shed 2 bases, and the junction held 7 bases outside the gene matches. This CDR3 has 16 amino acids. Germline-derived CDR1 and CDR2 are SGHTA and FQGNSA. CDR3: CASGTGTGTYNSPLHF. The CDR3, as DNA: TGTGCCAGCGGGACAGGGACAGGGACCTATAATTCACCCCTCCACTTT. The whole variable domain, remainder taken from reference TRBV7-2 and TRBJ1-6, is GAGVSQSPSNKVTEKGKDVELRCDPISGHTALYWYRQSLGQGLEFLIYFQGNSAPDKSGLPSDRFSAERTGGSVSTLTIQRTQQEDSAVYLCASGTGTGTYNSPLHFGNGTRLTVT.

The rearrangement joins TRBV6-2 or TRBV6-3 to TRBJ2-1, with 14 bases fitting TRBD2. The length of the CDR3 is 18 residues. The trim removed 6 bases at V and 5 bases at J, leaving 12 bases unmatched. Germline loops: CDR1 MNHEY, CDR2 SVGEGT. CDR3 in DNA: TGTGCCAGCAGCTCCGCCCTGGGACTAGCGGGGGTAAACAATGAGCAGTTCTTC. Protein product: CASSSALGLAGVNNEQFF.

This clonotype was observed at least ten times. The chain couples TRBV7-8 to TRBJ2-1; D uncertain. The CDR3 spans 17 residues. In germline, CDR1 is SGHVS, CDR2 FQNEAQ. V was cut by 1 base and J by 4 bases, with 17 bases left in between. The CDR3 nucleotides read TGTGCCAGCAGCTTAGATTTCTCAGGAGTTCTATACAATGAGCAGTTCTTC. This translates into CASSLDFSGVLYNEQFF.

This clonotype has a count of ten or more. The chain links TRBV25-1 to TRBJ1-1; possibly TRBD1 for D (6 bases). Trimming cost V 6 bases and J 10 bases, with 24 bases left between them. The CDR3 covers 15 residues. Germline loops: CDR1 MGHDK, CDR2 SYGVNS. CDR3 coding DNA: TGTGCCAGCAGCCCGACAGGACGGACCCCCCACCGAGCTTTCTTT. The encoded protein is CASSPTGRTPHRAFF.

The table lists this clonotype with many counts. The rearrangement uses TRBV29-1 and TRBJ2-1; D gene uncertain. The CDR3 consists of 15 residues. Germline V gene lookup returns CDR1 SQVTM and CDR2 ANQGSEA. V shed 4 bases and J shed 1 base, with 14 bases lying between them. The CDR3 DNA reads as TGCAGCGTTGTTGGTGGGCCCGGGTCCTACAATGAGCAGTTCTTC. Translated: CSVVGGPGSYNEQFF.

There are many counts of this clonotype. The chain links TRBV7-2 to TRBJ1-3, with D unresolved. Between the trimmed V and J ends, which lost 2 bases and 4 bases, there was a span of 9 bases. Per germline, CDR1 SGHTA and CDR2 FQGNSA. The CDR3 has 14 amino acids. Here the CDR3 reads CASSLIGSGNTIYF. The DNA of the CDR3 is TGTGCCAGCAGCTTAATAGGGTCCGGAAACACCATATATTTT.

This clonotype was picked up many times. The CDR3 region has the DNA TGTGCCAGCAGCTTAGTGAGCAGAAGCGATTCACCCCTCCACTTT. As protein: CASSLVSRSDSPLHF. J is TRBJ1-6 and V is TRBV7-2; D not resolved. The ends were cut back, 1 base at V and 8 bases at J, with 12 bases in the middle. The germline V gene has CDR1 SGHTA and CDR2 FQGNSA. This CDR3 region has 15 residues.

This clonotype was detected a few times. A read error may produce the germline difference seen at one junction end. The chain recombines TRBV4-1 with TRBJ1-5; D gene ambiguous. The CDR3 totals 18 residues. The V gene's germline CDR1 is MGHRA and CDR2 YSYEKL. CDR3 sequence reads: CASSQDGSGLVSNQPQHF. DNA for the CDR3: TGTGCCAGCAGCCAAGATGGATCGGGGTTGGTTAGCAATCAGCCCCAGCATTTT.

This clonotype appeared many times. The V and J genes are TRBV7-2 and TRBJ2-1; the match to TRBD2 covers 10 bases. The CDR3 extends over 15 amino acids. The germline gives CDR1 SGHTA, CDR2 FQGNSA. V lost 1 base to trimming and J lost 10 bases; unmatched junction nucleotides: 7. The DNA for the CDR3 is TGTGCCAGCAGCTTAGATCTAGCGGGGGCCAGGGAGCAGTTCTTC. This encodes CASSLDLAGAREQFF.

This clonotype was recorded at least ten times. The chain recombines TRBV7-2 with TRBJ1-1; weak D call: TRBD1 (6 bases). The CDR3 loop spans 14 amino acids. V lost 3 bases, J lost 1 base, and 9 bases lay in between. Looked up from germline, CDR1 is SGHTA and CDR2 is FQGNSA. CDR3 amino acids: CASSFMGQNTEAFF. In DNA, the CDR3 is TGTGCCAGCAGCTTTATGGGACAGAACACTGAAGCTTTCTTT. The full variable domain, its missing parts supplied by reference TRBV7-2 and TRBJ1-1, is GAGVSQSPSNKVTEKGKDVELRCDPISGHTALYWYRQSLGQGLEFLIYFQGNSAPDKSGLPSDRFSAERTGGSVSTLTIQRTQQEDSAVYLCASSFMGQNTEAFFGQGTRLTVV.

This clonotype appeared a single time. The junction does not match germline at one end; this may be a read error. This chain links TRBV9 with TRBJ2-1; tentative D call: TRBD1 (6 bases). CDR1 is SGDLS and CDR2 is YYNGEE in the germline V gene. This CDR3 comprises 16 residues. The CDR3 DNA reads as TGTGACAGCAGCGTCAGCCACGGACAGCCAGACAATGAGCAGTTCTTC. Its translation: CDSSVSHGQPDNEQFF.

This clonotype was observed a few times. The CDR3 DNA reads as TGTGCCAGCAGCCCAATCAGGCAGGCGGGAAACATTCAGTACTTC. It specifies CASSPIRQAGNIQYF. The V gene is TRBV7-2, the J gene TRBJ2-4; perhaps TRBD2 as D (5 bases). V was shortened by 5 bases and J by 6 bases, with 17 bases between the two germline ends. Germline CDR1 SGHTA, CDR2 FQGNSA. The CDR3 is 15 amino acids.

The V gene is TRBV7-2, the J gene TRBJ2-3, with D maybe TRBD1 (5 bases). This CDR3 contains 15 residues. V was cut by 2 bases and J by 6 bases, with 15 bases left in between. In germline, CDR1 is SGHTA, CDR2 FQGNSA. In nucleotides, the CDR3 is TGTGCCAGCAGCTTAAAAAAAGGGGCAGTGGATACGCAGTATTTT. Its protein is CASSLKKGAVDTQYF.

There are many counts of this clonotype. V is TRBV6-1 and J is TRBJ2-1; 9 positions agree with TRBD2. Trimming took 4 bases from V and 7 from J; bases not matched to a gene: 17. Germline values: CDR1 MNHNS, CDR2 SASEGT. The CDR3 is 18 residues long. Here the CDR3 reads CASSAPLVLAGYRNEQFF. CDR3 in DNA: TGTGCCAGCAGTGCGCCCCTCGTTCTAGCGGGATACAGGAATGAGCAGTTCTTC.

The DNA of the CDR3 is TGTGCCAGCTCACCAATAGCCAAAAACATTCAGTACTTC. Translation gives CASSPIAKNIQYF. The J gene is TRBJ2-4, the V gene TRBV18; D unresolved. This CDR3 has 13 residues. V was shortened by 2 bases and J by 0 bases, with 2 bases between the two germline ends. CDR1 is KGHSH, CDR2 LQKENI, per germline.

The rearrangement joins TRBV6-2 or TRBV6-3 to TRBJ1-5; 8 bases fit TRBD1. Trimming took 2 bases from V and 9 from J; bases not matched to a gene: 6. The CDR3 covers 14 residues. Germline lookup yields CDR1 MNHEY and CDR2 SVGEGT. In DNA, the CDR3 is TGTGCCAGCAGTTACACTGGACAGGGAACGCCCCAGCATTTT. This translates into CASSYTGQGTPQHF.

This chain uses TRBV29-1 with TRBJ2-3, with 8 bases matching TRBD1. V shed 8 bases, J shed 6 bases, and the junction held 10 bases outside the gene matches. Germline CDR1 is SQVTM and CDR2 is ANQGSEA. This CDR3 has 13 amino acids. The CDR3 coding sequence is TGCAGCCTCGCCCCCCAGGGGGCGGATACGCAGTATTTT. Its protein product is CSLAPQGADTQYF.

This clonotype has a count of ten or more. The chain carries TRBV5-6 and TRBJ2-1; tentative D call: TRBD1 (5 bases). This CDR3 region has 16 residues. Germline V gives CDR1 SGHDT, CDR2 YYEEEE. V shed 0 bases and J shed 4 bases, with 14 bases lying between them. CDR3 protein: CASSLGVQGRYNEQFF. CDR3 DNA sequence: TGTGCCAGCAGCTTGGGTGTTCAGGGCAGATACAATGAGCAGTTCTTC.

This clonotype was recorded many times. The chain recombines TRBV2 with TRBJ1-1; the D gene is possibly TRBD1 (5 bases). V dropped 4 bases and J dropped 4 bases, with 16 bases sitting between them. The CDR3 sequence is 15 residues long. Germline V gives CDR1 SNHLY, CDR2 FYNNEI. Written as DNA, the CDR3 is TGTGCCAGCAGTGTCGAGGTTGGGGCCGGCACTGAAGCTTTCTTT. Protein: CASSVEVGAGTEAFF.

V is TRBV4-2 and J is TRBJ1-6; D gene uncertain. Trimming removed 0 bases from V and 7 bases from J, with 4 bases in between. CDR1 LGHNA and CDR2 YNFKEQ come from the germline V gene. CDR3 length: 13 residues. The CDR3 nucleotides are TGTGCCAGCAGCCAAGAGAGGAATTCACCCCTCCACTTT. Translated, it gives CASSQERNSPLHF.

This clonotype has ten or more counts. The chain couples TRBV10-3 to TRBJ1-6; D is undetermined. Between the trimmed V and J ends, which lost 3 bases and 7 bases, there was a span of 10 bases. The V gene's germline CDR1 is ENHRY and CDR2 SYGVKD. The CDR3 covers 14 residues. CDR3 nucleotides: TGTGCCATCAGTGATCATGGAGGGAATTCACCCCTCCACTTT. It codes for CAISDHGGNSPLHF.

In its sample, this clonotype was seen many times. This rearrangement joins TRBV7-2 to TRBJ1-4; D gene ambiguous. Trimming shortened V by 3 bases and J by 2 bases, and 13 bases separated the two germline ends. CDR3 size: 16 residues. The germline V gene has CDR1 SGHTA and CDR2 FQGNSA. DNA of the CDR3: TGTGCCAGCAGCTTGAGGGTCCTCGGGACTAATGAAAAACTGTTTTTT. Its protein is CASSLRVLGTNEKLFF.